The rows below give T cell receptor beta chains drawn from one sample of a study of T cell responses to AZD1222 COVID-19 vaccine. Only in-frame clones appear in the TCRdb table, and some are missing; sequencing was by immunoSEQ multiplex PCR. The sample shows 150,000 or so clones, 90% to 95% of them seen only once. The specimen comprised peripheral blood, sampled on day 0 of AZD1222 vaccination. These receptor sequences come from an adult in good health. CDR3s include the opening cysteine and the closing phenylalanine or tryptophan.

TRBV27	CASSLRGTGTLYGYTF
TRBV19	CASRMGGAPNTEAFF
TRBV7-9	CASSRGAKLGQGYSYEQYF
TRBV15	CATSREPPAGWGNEKLFF
TRBV9	CASSVTGLEDYNEQFF
TRBV15	CATSRGYAGTDTGELFF
TRBV18	CASSPQREAFNEQFF
TRBV2	CASSPGLVFYEQYF
TRBV28	CASRWETGKSGNTIYF
TRBV7-6	CASSPGLASLRNEQFF
TRBV3-1/TRBV3-2	CASSQGTSGGHGELFF
TRBV9	CASSGDVNSGNTIYF
TRBV10-2	CASSGSGTGTEAFF
TRBV4-1	CARSPGGGTYEQYF
TRBV10-3	CAITSNGDEQFF
TRBV28	CASSSPGQGGETQYF
TRBV5-1	CASSSNTEAFF
TRBV5-1	CASSSAEGADEQYF
TRBV6-5	CASSYNEGSTYEQYF
TRBV19	CASSASREGQPQHF
TRBV6-2/TRBV6-3	CASSYSPAGTGLYNEQFF
TRBV6-5	CASSYSYRDYEQYF
TRBV28	CASSWGGGGNTIYF
TRBV19	CASSPGIRDTQYF
TRBV18	CASSAGQETQYF
TRBV25-1	CASSGTGGEKLFF
TRBV19	CASSTGQTNNQPQHF
TRBV3-1/TRBV3-2	CASSQSDGPGNEQFF
TRBV29-1	CSVETTTGGMTYGYTF
TRBV2	CASDRDANNEQFF
TRBV30	CAWSMTSGGASSTDTQYF
TRBV12-3/TRBV12-4	CASSGRQVYGYTF
TRBV5-1	CASRPRGRRGEKLFF
TRBV19	CASSMGQHNEKLFF
TRBV24-1	CATSAGDRESSYEQYF
TRBV3-1/TRBV3-2	CASSSLADTQYF
TRBV7-3	CASSSIAGYTDTQYF
TRBV19	CASSIQAGVRDEQYF
TRBV6-2/TRBV6-3	CASSIPMGAADTQYF
TRBV7-9	CASNSDPSNTEAFF
TRBV7-9	CASNLAGTYGYTF
TRBV28	CASSNRGEGYGYTF
TRBV30	CAWSVTAAYGYTF
TRBV19	CASSIIPGSGTEAFF
TRBV25-1	CASSERDVYNSPLHF
TRBV7-2	CASSLDGQSGSYEQYF
TRBV19	CASSRGTDSYEQYF
TRBV4-1	CASSPQGLGNQPQHF
TRBV28	CASSSGGSSGNTIYF
TRBV7-3	CASSLAVTGEQFF
TRBV3-1/TRBV3-2	CASSQSTDTQYF
TRBV11-1	CASSLDTTNEKLFF
TRBV16	CASSLRGMNTEAFF
TRBV18	CASSPSGGEQFF